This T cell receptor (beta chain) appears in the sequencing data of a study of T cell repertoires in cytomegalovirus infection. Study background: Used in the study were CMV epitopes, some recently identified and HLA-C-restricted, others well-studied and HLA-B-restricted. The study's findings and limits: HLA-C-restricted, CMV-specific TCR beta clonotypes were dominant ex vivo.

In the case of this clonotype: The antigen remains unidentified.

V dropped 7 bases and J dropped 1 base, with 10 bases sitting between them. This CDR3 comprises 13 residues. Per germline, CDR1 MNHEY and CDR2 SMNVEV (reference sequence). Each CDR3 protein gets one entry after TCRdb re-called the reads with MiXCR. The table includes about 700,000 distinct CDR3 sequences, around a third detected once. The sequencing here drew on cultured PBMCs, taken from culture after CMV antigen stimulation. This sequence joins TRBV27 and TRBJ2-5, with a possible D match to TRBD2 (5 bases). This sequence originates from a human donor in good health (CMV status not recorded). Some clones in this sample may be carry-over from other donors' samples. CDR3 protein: CASTGNLQETQYF. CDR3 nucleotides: TGTGCCAGCACCGGGAACCTCCAAGAGACCCAGTACTTC.